This TCR beta chain derives from a study of CD8+ T cells in alopecia areata. Deletions cut 5 bases from V and 0 bases from J, with 8 bases between. This CDR3 contains 15 residues. Germline CDR1 is SGHTA and CDR2 is FQGNSA. The sample's treatment: oral pan-JAK inhibitor, 5-10 mg twice daily. TCR sequencing used cDNA made by reverse transcription of extracted RNA. Produced via immunoSEQ multiplex PCR; TCRdb's table is partial and in-frame only. The repertoire holds around 150,000 clones, with around three fifths as singletons. The receptor was derived from a human donor with alopecia areata. The specimen was CD4+ T cells sorted from blood, collected at week 24, from a patient treated with tofacitinib. This sequence joins TRBV7-2 and TRBJ2-6; D is undetermined. The CDR3: CASSNAVSGANVLTF. As DNA, the CDR3 is TGTGCCAGCAGCAATGCGGTCTCTGGGGCCAACGTCCTGACTTTC.